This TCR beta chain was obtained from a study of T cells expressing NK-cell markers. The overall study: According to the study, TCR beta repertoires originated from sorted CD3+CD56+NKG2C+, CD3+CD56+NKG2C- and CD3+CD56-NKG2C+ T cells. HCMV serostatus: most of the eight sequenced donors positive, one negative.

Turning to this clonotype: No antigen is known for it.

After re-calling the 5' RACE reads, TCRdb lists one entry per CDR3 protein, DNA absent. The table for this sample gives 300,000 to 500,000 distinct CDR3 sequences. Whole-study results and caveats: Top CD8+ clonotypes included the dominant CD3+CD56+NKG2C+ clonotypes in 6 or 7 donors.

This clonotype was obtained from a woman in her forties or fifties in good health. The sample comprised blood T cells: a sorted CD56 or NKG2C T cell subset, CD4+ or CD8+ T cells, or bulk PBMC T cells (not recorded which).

The CDR3: CATTFGGGTQYF. The V call is TRBV15, the J call TRBJ2-3; TCRdb proposes TRBD1, but this gene call is untestable without DNA. CDR1 is LNHNV and CDR2 is YYDKDF in the germline V gene (reference sequence). The CDR3 runs to 12 residues.